The following is a TCR beta chain sequence with its context. No antigen is known for it. The source of the sample is a study of cytomegalovirus exposure and HLA in healthy donors. Study-level results: Cytomegalovirus status was reportedly diagnosed by the classifier with high sensitivity and specificity.

This CDR3 comprises 13 residues. The V end lost 3 bases, the J end lost 4 bases, and 9 bases lay between the germline ends. Germline values: CDR1 SGHTA, CDR2 FQGTGA. The PCR used 60 Vbeta and 13 Jbeta primers. Sequenced by immunoSEQ multiplex PCR; TCRdb stores in-frame clones only, minus some. The sample has 200,000 or so clones, 82% seen once. Material for sequencing was PBMCs. This sequence originates from a woman aged 40 to 50 in good health and CMV-seronegative. The chain carries TRBV7-3 and TRBJ1-2; no firm D call. Written as DNA, the CDR3 is TGTGCCAGCAGCTTCGGGATTGGCTATGGCTACACCTTC. Protein sequence: CASSFGIGYGYTF.